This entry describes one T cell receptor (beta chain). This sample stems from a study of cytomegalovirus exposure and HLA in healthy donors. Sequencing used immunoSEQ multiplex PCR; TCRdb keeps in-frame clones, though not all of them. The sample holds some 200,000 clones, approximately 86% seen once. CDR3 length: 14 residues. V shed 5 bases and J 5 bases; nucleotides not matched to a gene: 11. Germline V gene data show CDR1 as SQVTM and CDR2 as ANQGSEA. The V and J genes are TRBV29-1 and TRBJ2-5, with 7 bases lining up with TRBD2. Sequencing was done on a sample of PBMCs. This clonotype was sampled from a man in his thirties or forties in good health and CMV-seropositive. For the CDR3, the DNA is TGCAGCGTTTCCGAGCGGGGCCGGGGGGAGACCCAGTACTTC. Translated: CSVSERGRGETQYF.